This entry lists 21 T cell receptor beta chains sequenced from one sample in a study of response to subunit inactivated influenza vaccine. TCRdb fed the RT-PCR reads into MiXCR, producing one record per CDR3 protein. The repertoire holds about 700,000 distinct CDR3 sequences, around 13% seen once, with less than 9% in the top ten. Sequencing used PBMCs from blood, obtained less than 15 days before vaccination. These receptors were obtained from a man aged 50 to 60 who received an inactivated influenza vaccine.

The chain combines TRBV20-1 with TRBJ2-3, with D hard to call. V lost 3 bases and J 0 bases, leaving 19 bases between the germline ends. The CDR3 has 17 residues. Germline CDR1 is DFQATT and CDR2 is SNEGSKA (reference sequence). Here the CDR3 DNA reads TGCAGTGCTAGCGCTCGCCGGACGTTAGAGAGCACAGATACGCAGTATTTT. This codes for CSASARRTLESTDTQYF.

This clonotype was seen more than once but under ten times. V gene TRBV7-2 combines with J gene TRBJ2-3, with unresolved D. Deletions cut 2 bases from V and 2 bases from J, with 11 bases between. The CDR3 loop spans 15 amino acids. The germline CDR1 and CDR2 sequences are SGHTA and FQGNSA. The CDR3 bases are TGTGCCAGCAGCTTAAACCAGCCACTCACAGATACGCAGTATTTT. This codes for CASSLNQPLTDTQYF.

This clonotype was observed a handful of times. This chain joins TRBV29-1 and TRBJ2-7; D might be TRBD1 (6 bases). V lost 5 bases to trimming and J lost 2 bases, with 16 bases between them. Germline-derived CDR1 and CDR2 are SQVTM and ANQGSEA. The CDR3 sequence is 14 residues long. This chain's CDR3 is CSVRTRDITYEQYF. CDR3 sequence (DNA): TGCAGCGTTCGAACCCGGGACATAACCTACGAGCAGTACTTC.

The chain couples TRBV29-1 to TRBJ2-1, with 9 bases aligning to TRBD1. Trimming cost V 6 bases and J 12 bases; bases outside gene matches: 6. Germline CDR1 SQVTM, CDR2 ANQGSEA. There are 11 residues in the CDR3. The CDR3 nucleotides are TGCAGCGTGGGACAGGGTGGGGGGCAGTTCTTC. Translating gives CSVGQGGGQFF.

The V and J genes are TRBV20-1 and TRBJ2-1; tentatively, D is TRBD2 (5 bases). The CDR3 spans 15 residues. In germline, CDR1 is DFQATT, CDR2 SNEGSKA (reference sequence). V lost 4 bases and J 0 bases, leaving 13 bases between the germline ends. CDR3 sequence reads: CSANTGSGSYNEQFF. The CDR3 DNA reads TGCAGTGCTAACACGGGAAGCGGCTCCTACAATGAGCAGTTCTTC.

This clonotype came up once. V is TRBV7-6 and J is TRBJ2-7; D possibly corresponds to TRBD2 (6 bases). The ends were cut back, 3 bases at V and 0 bases at J, with 18 bases in the middle. The CDR3 sequence is 17 residues long. The germline V gene has CDR1 SGHVS and CDR2 FNYEAQ. The CDR3 loop reads CASSFQPPGVRSYEQYF. CDR3 DNA: TGTGCCAGCAGCTTCCAACCCCCGGGGGTCCGCTCCTACGAGCAGTACTTC.

This clonotype was seen only a few times. In nucleotides, the CDR3 is TGTGCCAGCAGCCCGGAGATAGGGACTAGCGGGAGCTCCTACGAGCAGTACTTC. Translating it yields CASSPEIGTSGSSYEQYF. The V gene is TRBV11-1, the J gene TRBJ2-7; 14 bases agree with TRBD2. The V gene end was trimmed by 5 bases and the J gene end by 0 bases; junction bases not matched to a gene: 9. CDR3 length: 18 residues. The germline V gene has CDR1 SGHAT and CDR2 FQDESV (reference sequence).

This clonotype was seen a handful of times. The chain uses TRBV12-3 or TRBV12-4 and TRBJ2-3; D may be TRBD2 (5 bases). Trimming took off 5 bases at V and 2 bases at J, with 20 bases between the two ends. The CDR3 sequence is 17 residues long. CDR3 nucleotides: TGTGCCAGCAGTCTACAGCTAGCTGCGGCCGTCACAGATACGCAGTATTTT. Protein: CASSLQLAAAVTDTQYF.

This chain links TRBV19 with TRBJ2-4, with D maybe TRBD2 (6 bases). This CDR3 contains 16 residues. Per germline, CDR1 LNHDA and CDR2 SQIVND (reference sequence). Trimming left V 6 bases short and J 6 bases short, with 21 bases between. In DNA, the CDR3 is TGTGCCAGTAGGGATGGAGGGATGGCTTGGGGAAACATTCAGTACTTC. As protein: CASRDGGMAWGNIQYF.

This clonotype was detected many times. This rearrangement joins TRBV5-1 to TRBJ1-6, with D perhaps matching TRBD1 (5 bases). The CDR3 covers 14 residues. Germline V lookup: CDR1 SGHRS, CDR2 YFSETQ. Trimming cost V 4 bases and J 10 bases, with 15 bases left between them. Here the CDR3 DNA reads TGCGCCAGCAGCCCCGACGGGGGAGTCTCACCCCTCCACTTT. This translates into CASSPDGGVSPLHF. Full variable domain (missing parts from reference TRBV5-1 and TRBJ1-6): KAGVTQTPRYLIKTRGQQVTLSCSPISGHRSVSWYQQTPGQGLQFLFEYFSETQRNKGNFPGRFSGRQFSNSRSEMNVSTLELGDSALYLCASSPDGGVSPLHFGNGTRLTVT.

The chain links TRBV7-8 to TRBJ2-4, with no clear D. The length of the CDR3 is 15 residues. The V gene lost 4 bases and the J gene lost 7 bases, with 17 bases spanning the gap. Germline lookup yields CDR1 SGHVS and CDR2 FQNEAQ. This chain's CDR3 is CASSSNLGNRNIQYF. In nucleotides, the CDR3 is TGTGCCAGCAGCTCGAATTTGGGCAATCGGAACATTCAGTACTTC.

The rearrangement joins TRBV12-3 or TRBV12-4 to TRBJ1-5; D remains unclear. The CDR3 covers 14 residues. Trimming removed 6 bases at V and 2 bases at J, with 11 bases between. The DNA for the CDR3 is TGTGCCAGCAGCCCACAGAGAGGCAATCAGCCCCAGCATTTT. Translation gives CASSPQRGNQPQHF.

This clonotype has just a few counts. This chain connects TRBV12-3 or TRBV12-4 to TRBJ1-2; TRBD1 matches at 10 bases. The J segment lost 6 bases and the V segment lost 4 bases, leaving 8 bases of the junction unmatched. The CDR3 contains 15 residues. CDR3 coding DNA: TGTGCCAGCAGTTATGACAGGGGGCGTAGGGATGGCTACACCTTC. It yields the protein CASSYDRGRRDGYTF.

The chain joins TRBV20-1 to TRBJ1-6; 7 nucleotides match TRBD1. The CDR3 has 14 residues. J was trimmed by 10 bases and V by 5 bases; bases with no gene match: 11. The germline gives CDR1 DFQATT, CDR2 SNEGSKA (reference sequence). CDR3 coding DNA: TGCAGTGCTCAGGAGGGACAGCCGAGGTCACCCCTCCACTTT. This codes for CSAQEGQPRSPLHF.

This clonotype was seen more than once but under ten times. The CDR3 coding sequence is TGTGCCAGCGGGGCCCTGGGCTCCTACGAGCAGTACTTC. Its protein is CASGALGSYEQYF. The chain links TRBV27 to TRBJ2-7, with D tentatively TRBD1 (5 bases). Germline V lookup: CDR1 MNHEY, CDR2 SMNVEV (reference sequence). Trimming removed 8 bases at V and 0 bases at J, with 11 bases between. CDR3 length: 13 amino acids.

The chain combines TRBV5-1 with TRBJ2-3, with 9 bases aligning to TRBD2. The germline CDR1 and CDR2 sequences are SGHRS and YFSETQ. V shed 0 bases, J shed 4 bases, and the junction held 9 bases outside the gene matches. CDR3 length equals 17 residues. CDR3 residues: CASSLVRAGGGADTQYF. The CDR3 DNA follows: TGCGCCAGCAGCTTGGTTCGAGCGGGAGGTGGCGCAGATACGCAGTATTTT.

V is TRBV5-1 and J is TRBJ2-2; 8 nucleotides match TRBD1. The V and J ends lost 6 bases and 4 bases, in that order; junction bases with no gene match: 8. This CDR3 has 15 residues. From germline, CDR1 is SGHRS and CDR2 YFSETQ. The CDR3 coding sequence is TGCGCCAGCATCCCAGGGGGCTTTGGCACCGGGGAGCTGTTTTTT. It specifies CASIPGGFGTGELFF.

This chain connects TRBV2 to TRBJ2-5; no definite D call. This CDR3 region has 15 residues. Germline V gene data show CDR1 as SNHLY and CDR2 as FYNNEI. Trimming removed 2 bases at V and 3 bases at J, with 13 bases between. DNA of the CDR3: TGTGCCAGCAGTGAACTCGGGTCGGCAGAAGAGACCCAGTACTTC. This translates into CASSELGSAEETQYF.

The chain has TRBV28 and TRBJ2-2; no clear D gene. Germline CDR1 is MDHEN and CDR2 is SYDVKM. This CDR3 region has 13 residues. Trimming pared 7 bases from V and 5 bases from J, leaving 11 bases between. CDR3 region: CASTSLGTGELFF. The CDR3 region has the DNA TGTGCCAGCACTTCACTGGGGACCGGGGAGCTGTTTTTT. Full variable domain (outside the CDR3, taken from reference TRBV28 and TRBJ2-2): DVKVTQSSRYLVKRTGEKVFLECVQDMDHENMFWYRQDPGLGLRLIYFSYDVKMKEKGDIPEGYSVSREKKERFSLILESASTNQTSMYLCASTSLGTGELFFGEGSRLTVL.

The chain links TRBV9 to TRBJ1-2; D gene uncertain. V shed 3 bases and J shed 2 bases, with 2 bases lying between them. This CDR3 is 11 amino acids long. Germline lookup yields CDR1 SGDLS and CDR2 YYNGEE. The CDR3, as DNA: TGTGCCAGCAGCGGGAACTATGGCTACACCTTC. Protein: CASSGNYGYTF.

The sample holds many counts of this clonotype. The chain recombines TRBV6-1 with TRBJ2-3; TRBD2 matches at 9 bases. The CDR3 runs 15 residues. V lost 6 bases to trimming and J lost 2 bases; unmatched junction nucleotides: 6. Per the germline V gene, CDR1 is MNHNS and CDR2 is SASEGT. In nucleotides, the CDR3 is TGTGCCAGCAGCTGGACTAGCGATAACACAGATACGCAGTATTTT. The encoded protein is CASSWTSDNTDTQYF.